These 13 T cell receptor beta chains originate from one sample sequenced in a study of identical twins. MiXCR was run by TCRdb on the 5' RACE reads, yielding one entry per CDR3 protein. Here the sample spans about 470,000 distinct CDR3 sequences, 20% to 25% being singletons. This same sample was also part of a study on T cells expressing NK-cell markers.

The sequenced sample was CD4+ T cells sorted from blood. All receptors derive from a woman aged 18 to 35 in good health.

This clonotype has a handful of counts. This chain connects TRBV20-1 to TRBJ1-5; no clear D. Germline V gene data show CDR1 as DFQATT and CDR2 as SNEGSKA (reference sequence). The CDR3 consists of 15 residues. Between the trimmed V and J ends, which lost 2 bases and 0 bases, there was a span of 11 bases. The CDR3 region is CSARTGSNSNQPQHF. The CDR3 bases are TGCAGTGCTAGAACGGGATCCAATAGCAATCAGCCCCAGCATTTT.

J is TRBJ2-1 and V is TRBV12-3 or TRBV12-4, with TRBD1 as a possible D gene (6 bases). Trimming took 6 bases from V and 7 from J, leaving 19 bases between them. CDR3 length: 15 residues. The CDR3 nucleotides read TGTGCCAGCAGGGTAGGCGGGTCCCAGGGGAATGAGCAGTTCTTC. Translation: CASRVGGSQGNEQFF.

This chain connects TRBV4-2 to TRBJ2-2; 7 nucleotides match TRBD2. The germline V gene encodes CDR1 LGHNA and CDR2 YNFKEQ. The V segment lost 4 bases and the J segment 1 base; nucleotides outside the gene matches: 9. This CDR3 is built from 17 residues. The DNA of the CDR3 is TGTGCCAGCAGCCGAGCTAGCGGCCCTAAGAACACCGGGGAGCTGTTTTTT. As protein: CASSRASGPKNTGELFF.

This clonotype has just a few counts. For the CDR3, the DNA is TGTGCCAGCAGCTTAAACCGCGGGGCTTGGGATACGCAGTATTTT. Residues: CASSLNRGAWDTQYF. The chain links TRBV7-2 to TRBJ2-3; the D gene is possibly TRBD2 (6 bases). CDR3 length: 15 amino acids. Germline V gene lookup returns CDR1 SGHTA and CDR2 FQGNSA. Deletions cut 2 bases from V and 6 bases from J, with 15 bases between.

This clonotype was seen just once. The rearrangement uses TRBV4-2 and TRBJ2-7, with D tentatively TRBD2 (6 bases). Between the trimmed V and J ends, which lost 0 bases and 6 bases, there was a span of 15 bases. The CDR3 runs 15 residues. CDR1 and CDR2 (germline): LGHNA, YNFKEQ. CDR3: CASSQDIAFGSEQYF. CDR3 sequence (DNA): TGTGCCAGCAGCCAAGATATAGCCTTCGGGAGCGAGCAGTACTTC.

Here the CDR3 reads CASSRMLAGGFLDTQYF. In DNA form, the CDR3 reads TGTGCCAGCAGTAGGATGCTAGCGGGAGGCTTCCTGGATACGCAGTATTTT. The chain recombines TRBV7-2 with TRBJ2-3, with 11 bases matching TRBD2. Trimming removed 6 bases from V and 6 bases from J; junction bases left unmatched: 14. This CDR3 contains 17 residues. CDR1 is SGHTA and CDR2 is FQGNSA in the germline V gene.

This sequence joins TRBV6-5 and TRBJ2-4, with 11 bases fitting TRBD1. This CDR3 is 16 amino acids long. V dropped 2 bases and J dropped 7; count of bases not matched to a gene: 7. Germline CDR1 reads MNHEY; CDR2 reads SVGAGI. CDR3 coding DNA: TGTGCCAGCAGTTACCGATACAGGGACAGGGGGAACATTCAGTACTTC. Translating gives CASSYRYRDRGNIQYF.

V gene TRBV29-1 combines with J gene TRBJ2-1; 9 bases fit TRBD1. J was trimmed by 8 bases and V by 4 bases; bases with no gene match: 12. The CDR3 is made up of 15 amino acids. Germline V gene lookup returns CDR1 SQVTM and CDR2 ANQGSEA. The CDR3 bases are TGCAGCGTTGCGGATGGTCGGGACAGGGAGGATGAGCAGTTCTTC. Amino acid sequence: CSVADGRDREDEQFF.

The DNA for the CDR3 is TGTGCCAGCTCACCCGGGACTAGCGGGAGGTATGACGAGCAGTACTTC. It specifies CASSPGTSGRYDEQYF. This chain joins TRBV18 and TRBJ2-7; 15 bases match TRBD2. The germline gives CDR1 KGHSH, CDR2 LQKENI. The V segment lost 3 bases and the J segment 5 bases; nucleotides outside the gene matches: 5. The CDR3 is 16 amino acids.

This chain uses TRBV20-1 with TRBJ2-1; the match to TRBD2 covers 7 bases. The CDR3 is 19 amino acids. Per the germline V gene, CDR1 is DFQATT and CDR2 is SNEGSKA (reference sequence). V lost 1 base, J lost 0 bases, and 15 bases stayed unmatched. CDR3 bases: TGCAGTGCTAGAGTCTCCCCCGGTAGCCTAGCGGCCTCCTACAATGAGCAGTTCTTC. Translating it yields CSARVSPGSLAASYNEQFF.

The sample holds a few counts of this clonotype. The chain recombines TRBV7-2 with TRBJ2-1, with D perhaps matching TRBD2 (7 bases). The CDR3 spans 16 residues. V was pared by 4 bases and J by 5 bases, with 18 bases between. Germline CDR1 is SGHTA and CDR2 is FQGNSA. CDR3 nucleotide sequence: TGTGCCAGCAGCTCCAAGGGGGGGAGGATAAACAATGAGCAGTTCTTC. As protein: CASSSKGGRINNEQFF.

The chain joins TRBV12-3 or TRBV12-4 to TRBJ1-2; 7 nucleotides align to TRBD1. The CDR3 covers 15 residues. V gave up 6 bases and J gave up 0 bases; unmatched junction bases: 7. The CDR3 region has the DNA TGTGCCAGCAGCAGCGGGACAGCAGCTAACTATGGCTACACCTTC. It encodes CASSSGTAANYGYTF.

The CDR3 region is CSARAPSGGRYEQYF. DNA of the CDR3: TGCAGTGCTAGAGCCCCTAGCGGGGGTCGCTACGAGCAGTACTTC. The chain recombines TRBV20-1 with TRBJ2-7, with 10 bases that match TRBD2. After removal of 1 base from V and 3 bases from J, the junction contained 6 bases not matched to a gene. CDR1 is DFQATT, CDR2 SNEGSKA, per germline (reference sequence). This CDR3 is 15 amino acids long.